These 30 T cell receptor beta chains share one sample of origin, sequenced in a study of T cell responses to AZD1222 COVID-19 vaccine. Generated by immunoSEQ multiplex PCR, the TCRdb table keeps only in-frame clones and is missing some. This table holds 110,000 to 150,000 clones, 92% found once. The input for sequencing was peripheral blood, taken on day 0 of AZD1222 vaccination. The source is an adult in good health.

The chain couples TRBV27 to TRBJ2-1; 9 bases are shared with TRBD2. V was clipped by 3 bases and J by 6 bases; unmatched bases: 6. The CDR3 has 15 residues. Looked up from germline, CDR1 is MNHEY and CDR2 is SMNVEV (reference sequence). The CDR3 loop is CASSFGGRAGNEQFF. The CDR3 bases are TGTGCCAGCAGTTTTGGCGGGAGGGCCGGCAATGAGCAGTTCTTC.

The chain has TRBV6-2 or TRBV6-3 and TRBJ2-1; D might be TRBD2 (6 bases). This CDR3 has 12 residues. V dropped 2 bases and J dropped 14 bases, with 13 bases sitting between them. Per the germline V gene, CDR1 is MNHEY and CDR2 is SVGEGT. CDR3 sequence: CASSYPGRLEFF. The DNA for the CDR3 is TGTGCCAGCAGTTACCCAGGGAGGTTGGAGTTCTTC.

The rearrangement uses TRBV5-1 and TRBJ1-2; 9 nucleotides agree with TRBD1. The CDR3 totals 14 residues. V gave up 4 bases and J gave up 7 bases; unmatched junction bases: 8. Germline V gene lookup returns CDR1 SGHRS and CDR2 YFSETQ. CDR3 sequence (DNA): TGCGCCAGCAGCCCAATCGACAGGGGGGGTGGCTACACCTTC. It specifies CASSPIDRGGGYTF.

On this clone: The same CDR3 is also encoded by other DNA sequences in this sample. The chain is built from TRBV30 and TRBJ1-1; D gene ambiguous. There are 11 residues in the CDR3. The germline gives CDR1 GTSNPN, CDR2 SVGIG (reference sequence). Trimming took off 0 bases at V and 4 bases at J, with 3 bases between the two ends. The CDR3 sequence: CAWSVGTEAFF. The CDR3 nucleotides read TGTGCCTGGAGTGTGGGCACTGAAGCTTTCTTT.

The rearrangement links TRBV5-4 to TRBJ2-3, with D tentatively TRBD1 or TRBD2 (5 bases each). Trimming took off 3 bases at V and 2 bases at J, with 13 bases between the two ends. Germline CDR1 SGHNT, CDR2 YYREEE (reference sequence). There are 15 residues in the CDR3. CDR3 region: CASSSGTHYTDTQYF. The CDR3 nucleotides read TGTGCCAGCAGCTCCGGGACGCACTACACAGATACGCAGTATTTT.

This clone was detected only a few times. The CDR3 reads CASSLSLRSGRSYNEQFF. The CDR3, as DNA: TGTGCCAGCAGTTTATCCCTGCGCAGCGGGAGGTCCTACAATGAGCAGTTCTTC. The chain combines TRBV28 with TRBJ2-1; 9 bases are shared with TRBD2. The V segment lost 1 base and the J segment 1 base; nucleotides outside the gene matches: 8. Germline CDR1 is MDHEN and CDR2 is SYDVKM. This CDR3 is built from 18 residues.

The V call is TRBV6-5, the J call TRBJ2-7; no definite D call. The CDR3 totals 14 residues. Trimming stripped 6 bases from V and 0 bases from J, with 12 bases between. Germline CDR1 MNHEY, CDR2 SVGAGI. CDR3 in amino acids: CASSPLGSSYEQYF. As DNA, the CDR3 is TGTGCCAGCAGCCCCCTGGGGTCCTCCTACGAGCAGTACTTC.

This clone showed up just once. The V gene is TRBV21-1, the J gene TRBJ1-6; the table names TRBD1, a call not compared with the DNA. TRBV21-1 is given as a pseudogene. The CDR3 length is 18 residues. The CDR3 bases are TGTGCCAGACGCATACAGGGGACACCTAGCTCCTATAATTCACCCCTCCACTTT. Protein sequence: CARRIQGTPSSYNSPLHF.

CDR3 region: CASSLGLGRISGNTIYF. The CDR3 bases are TGCGCCAGCAGCTTGGGGTTGGGACGAATCTCTGGAAACACCATATATTTT. The chain uses TRBV5-1 and TRBJ1-3; weak D call: TRBD1 (5 bases). Germline V gene lookup returns CDR1 SGHRS and CDR2 YFSETQ. The CDR3 runs to 17 residues. V was clipped by 0 bases and J by 0 bases, with 13 bases between them.

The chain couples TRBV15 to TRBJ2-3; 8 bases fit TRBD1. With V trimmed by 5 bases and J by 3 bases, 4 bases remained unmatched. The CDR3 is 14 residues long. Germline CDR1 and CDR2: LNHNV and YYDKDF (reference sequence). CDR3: CATSDRGGTDTQYF. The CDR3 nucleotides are TGTGCCACCAGCGACAGGGGAGGAACAGATACGCAGTATTTT.

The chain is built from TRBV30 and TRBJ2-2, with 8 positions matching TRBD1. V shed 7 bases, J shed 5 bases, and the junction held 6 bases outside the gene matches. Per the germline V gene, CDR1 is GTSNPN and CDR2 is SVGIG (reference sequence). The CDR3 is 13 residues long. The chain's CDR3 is CALTGGVTGELFF. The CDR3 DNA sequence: TGTGCCTTAACAGGGGGTGTAACCGGGGAGCTGTTTTTT.

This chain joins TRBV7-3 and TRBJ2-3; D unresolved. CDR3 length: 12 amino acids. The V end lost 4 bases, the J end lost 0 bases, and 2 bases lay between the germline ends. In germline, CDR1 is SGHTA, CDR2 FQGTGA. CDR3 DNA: TGTGCCAGCAGCTCAAGCACAGATACGCAGTATTTT. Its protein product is CASSSSTDTQYF.

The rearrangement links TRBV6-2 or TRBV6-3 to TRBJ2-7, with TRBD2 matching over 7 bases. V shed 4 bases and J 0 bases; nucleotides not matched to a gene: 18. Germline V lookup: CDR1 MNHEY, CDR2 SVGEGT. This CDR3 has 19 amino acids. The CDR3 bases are TGTGCCAGCAGTTGGGGCGGGGGACGGACCACCAGTTTCTCCTACGAGCAGTACTTC. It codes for CASSWGGGRTTSFSYEQYF.

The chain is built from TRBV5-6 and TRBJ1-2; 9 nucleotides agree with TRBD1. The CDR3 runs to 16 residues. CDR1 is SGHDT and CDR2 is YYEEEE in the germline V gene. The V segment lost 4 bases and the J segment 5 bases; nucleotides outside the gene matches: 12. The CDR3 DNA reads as TGTGCCAGCAGCAGCCCGGGACAGGGTCAAGGGTATGGCTACACCTTC. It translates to CASSSPGQGQGYGYTF.

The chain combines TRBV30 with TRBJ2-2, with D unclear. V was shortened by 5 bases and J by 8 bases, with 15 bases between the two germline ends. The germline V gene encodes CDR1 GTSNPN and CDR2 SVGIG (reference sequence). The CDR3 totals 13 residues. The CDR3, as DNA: TGTGCCTGGGATCCCGGGCTGTTAGGGGAGCTGTTTTTT. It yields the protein CAWDPGLLGELFF.

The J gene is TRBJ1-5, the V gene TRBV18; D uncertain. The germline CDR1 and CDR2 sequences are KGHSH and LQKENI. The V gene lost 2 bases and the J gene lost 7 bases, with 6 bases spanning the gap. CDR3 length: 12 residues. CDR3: CASSPSSQPQHF. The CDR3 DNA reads TGTGCCAGCTCACCATCCTCCCAGCCCCAGCATTTT.

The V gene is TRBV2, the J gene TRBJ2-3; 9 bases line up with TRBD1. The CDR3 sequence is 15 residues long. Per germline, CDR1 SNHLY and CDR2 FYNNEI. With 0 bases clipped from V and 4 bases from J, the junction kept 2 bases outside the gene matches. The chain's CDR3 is CASSEAGQGADTQYF. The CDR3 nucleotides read TGTGCCAGCAGTGAAGCGGGACAGGGCGCAGATACGCAGTATTTT.

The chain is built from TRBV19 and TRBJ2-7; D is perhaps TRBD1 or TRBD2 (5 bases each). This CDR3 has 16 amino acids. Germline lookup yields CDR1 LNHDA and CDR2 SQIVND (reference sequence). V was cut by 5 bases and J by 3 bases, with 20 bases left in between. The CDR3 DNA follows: TGTGCCAGTAGTCGTCAGAACCTTGGGACCGACTACGAGCAGTACTTC. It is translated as CASSRQNLGTDYEQYF.

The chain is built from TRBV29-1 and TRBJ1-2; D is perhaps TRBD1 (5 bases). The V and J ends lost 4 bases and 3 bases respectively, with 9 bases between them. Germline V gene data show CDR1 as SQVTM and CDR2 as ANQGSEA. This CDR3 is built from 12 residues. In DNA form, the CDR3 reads TGCAGCGTTGCCCAGGGAGACTATGGCTACACCTTC. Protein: CSVAQGDYGYTF.

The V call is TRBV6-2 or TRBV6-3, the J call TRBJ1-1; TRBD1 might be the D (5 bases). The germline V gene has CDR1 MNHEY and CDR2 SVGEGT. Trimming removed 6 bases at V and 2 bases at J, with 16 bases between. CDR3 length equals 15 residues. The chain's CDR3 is CASSRGGVANTEAFF. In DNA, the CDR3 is TGTGCCAGCAGCCGCGGGGGGGTAGCCAACACTGAAGCTTTCTTT.

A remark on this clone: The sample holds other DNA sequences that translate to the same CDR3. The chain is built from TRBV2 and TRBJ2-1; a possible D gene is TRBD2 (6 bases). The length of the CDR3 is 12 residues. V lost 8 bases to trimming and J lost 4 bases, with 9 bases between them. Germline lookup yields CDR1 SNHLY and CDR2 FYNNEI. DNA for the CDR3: TGTGCCAGCGGACTATCATACAATGAGCAGTTCTTC. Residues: CASGLSYNEQFF.

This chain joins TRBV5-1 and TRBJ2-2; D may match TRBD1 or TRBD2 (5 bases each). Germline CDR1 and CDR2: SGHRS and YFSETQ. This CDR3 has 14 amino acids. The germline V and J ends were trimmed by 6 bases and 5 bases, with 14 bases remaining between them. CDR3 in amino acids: CASKGTAGTGELFF. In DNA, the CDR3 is TGCGCCAGCAAAGGGACGGCCGGGACCGGGGAGCTGTTTTTT.

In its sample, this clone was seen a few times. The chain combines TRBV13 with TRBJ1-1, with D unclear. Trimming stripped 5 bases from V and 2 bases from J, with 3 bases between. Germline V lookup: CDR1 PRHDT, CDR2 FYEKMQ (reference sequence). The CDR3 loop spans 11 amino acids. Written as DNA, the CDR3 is TGTGCCAGCAGCCACAACACTGAAGCTTTCTTT. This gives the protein CASSHNTEAFF.

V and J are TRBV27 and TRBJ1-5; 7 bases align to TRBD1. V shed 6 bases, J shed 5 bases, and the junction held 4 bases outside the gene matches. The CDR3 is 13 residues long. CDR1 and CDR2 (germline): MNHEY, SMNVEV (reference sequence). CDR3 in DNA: TGTGCCAGCAGACGACAGGGAGATCAGCCCCAGCATTTT. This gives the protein CASRRQGDQPQHF.

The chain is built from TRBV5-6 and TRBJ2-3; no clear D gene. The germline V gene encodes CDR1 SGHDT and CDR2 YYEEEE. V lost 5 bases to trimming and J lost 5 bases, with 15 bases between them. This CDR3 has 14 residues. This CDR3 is CASRTTNFGDTQYF. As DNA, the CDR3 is TGTGCCAGCAGGACCACAAATTTCGGAGATACGCAGTATTTT.

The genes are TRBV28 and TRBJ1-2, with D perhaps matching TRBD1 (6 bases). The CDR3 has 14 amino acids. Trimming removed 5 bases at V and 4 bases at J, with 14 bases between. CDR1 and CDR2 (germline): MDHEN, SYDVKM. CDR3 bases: TGTGCCAGCAGTATCACAGGGTTAGCCTATGGCTACACCTTC. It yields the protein CASSITGLAYGYTF.

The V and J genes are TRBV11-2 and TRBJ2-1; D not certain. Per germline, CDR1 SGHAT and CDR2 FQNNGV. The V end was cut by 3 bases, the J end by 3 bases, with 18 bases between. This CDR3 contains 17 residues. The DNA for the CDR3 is TGTGCCAGCAGCTTTCATATCCGTAATGGGGTCTACAATGAGCAGTTCTTC. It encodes CASSFHIRNGVYNEQFF.

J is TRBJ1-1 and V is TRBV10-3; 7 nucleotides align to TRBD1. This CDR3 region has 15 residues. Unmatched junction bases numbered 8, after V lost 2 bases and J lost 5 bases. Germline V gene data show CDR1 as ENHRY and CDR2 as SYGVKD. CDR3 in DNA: TGTGCCATCAGTGAGGGTCAGGGGGGAAAGACTGAAGCTTTCTTT. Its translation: CAISEGQGGKTEAFF.

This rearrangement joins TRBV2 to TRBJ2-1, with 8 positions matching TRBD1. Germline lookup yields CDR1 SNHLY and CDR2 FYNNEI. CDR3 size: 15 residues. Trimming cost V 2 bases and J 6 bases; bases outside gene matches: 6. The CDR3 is CASSESGGDPNEQFF. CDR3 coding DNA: TGTGCCAGCAGTGAATCAGGGGGCGACCCCAATGAGCAGTTCTTC. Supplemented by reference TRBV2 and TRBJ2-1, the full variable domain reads EPEVTQTPSHQVTQMGQEVILRCVPISNHLYFYWYRQILGQKVEFLVSFYNNEISEKSEIFDDQFSVERPDGSNFTLKIRSTKLEDSAMYFCASSESGGDPNEQFFGPGTRLTVL.

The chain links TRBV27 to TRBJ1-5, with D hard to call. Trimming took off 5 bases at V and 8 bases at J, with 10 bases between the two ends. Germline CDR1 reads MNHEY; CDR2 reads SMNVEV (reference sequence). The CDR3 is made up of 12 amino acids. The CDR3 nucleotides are TGTGCCAGCAGTAGACCGGCAGAGCCCCAGCATTTT. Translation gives CASSRPAEPQHF.